This T cell receptor (beta chain) was obtained from a study of T cells in Graves' hyperthyroidism and ophthalmopathy. Patients having uncontrolled infection, another autoimmune disease, pregnancy or lactation were not included. The source of the PBMCs was 9.5 to 10 ml of fresh peripheral blood. Amplified TCR beta CDR3 regions came from RNA transcripts. The HTBI primer set was used in a first-round RT-PCR of the TCR CDR3. TCRdb processed the multiplex PCR reads anew with MiXCR; each CDR3 protein has one entry. The sample has about 500,000 distinct CDR3 sequences, about a sixth seen once; the top ten hold 17%. With respect to this clonotype: Its antigen is not known.

Study findings and constraints: The model made its ophthalmopathy prediction, and onset followed a median around 6.5 months later.

V lost 5 bases, J lost 0 bases, and 8 bases lay in between. The V gene's germline CDR1 is MNHNS and CDR2 SASEGT. The CDR3 contains 15 residues. The chain combines TRBV6-1 with TRBJ2-6; D is ambiguous. This clonotype was sampled from a woman between 18 and 29 years old with Graves' ophthalmopathy. The sequencing sample was made of blood. The CDR3 spells CASSPESSGANVLTF. CDR3 sequence (DNA): TGTGCCAGCAGTCCCGAAAGCTCTGGGGCCAACGTCCTGACTTTC.